This is a list of T cell receptor beta chains from one sample in a study of hypomethylating agent response in myelodysplastic syndrome. This table comes from immunoSEQ multiplex PCR, and its TCRdb copy is limited to in-frame clones, with some not included. This sample carries over 8,000 clones, more than 80% of them seen once, and the ten largest clones take under 4.5%. The sequencing used bone marrow, collected before or after starting hypomethylating agent treatment for myelodysplastic syndrome (not recorded which). The origin of the receptors is a human donor with myelodysplastic syndrome. CDR3s include the opening cysteine and the closing phenylalanine or tryptophan. A D gene is named only where the DNA matches it firmly. Clone sizes are given selectively: once, few, many, or a class where the clone is expanded.

- | TRBJ2-5 | - | TRBV19 | TGTGCCAGTAGTATGGGGCGGATCACGGGGGCCCAGTACTTC | CASSMGRITGAQYF
TRBD1 | TRBJ1-5 | few | TRBV6-5 | TGTGCCAGCTCGACAGGGATCAATCAGCCCCAGCATTTT | CASSTGINQPQHF
- | TRBJ2-2 | - | TRBV5-1 | TGCGCCAGCAGCTTGGGGGGGGCGCCGCCCGGGGAGCTGTTTTTT | CASSLGGAPPGELFF
TRBD2 | TRBJ2-7 | - | TRBV2 | TGTGCCAGCAGTGAAGCGGCGGGGGGGCGCGGGGAGCAGTACTTC | CASSEAAGGRGEQYF
- | TRBJ1-1 | - | TRBV29-1 | TGCAGCGTTGAATATAGGGTCGGGGCGATTCAAGGCATGAACACTGAAGCTTTCTTT | CSVEYRVGAIQGMNTEAFF
- | TRBJ1-2 | - | TRBV12-5 | TGTGCTAGTGCCCCAGGGGATTATGGCTACACCTTC | CASAPGDYGYTF
- | TRBJ1-1 | once | TRBV11-2 | TGTGCCAGCAGCTTTCCAGGGGCACTGTCGGCTTTCTTT | CASSFPGALSAFF
- | TRBJ2-7 | - | TRBV18 | TGTGCCAGCTCACCAAGTCCGAAATCCTACGAGCAGTACTTC | CASSPSPKSYEQYF
TRBD1 | TRBJ1-4 | - | TRBV28 | TGTGCCAGCAGTTGGACAGGGCATAGGGAAAAACTGTTTTTT | CASSWTGHREKLFF
TRBD2 | TRBJ2-7 | few | TRBV19 | TGTGCCAGTAGTACACTTCCGGAGCGGGAGCTTTCCTACGAGCAGTACTTC | CASSTLPERELSYEQYF
TRBD1 | TRBJ2-7 | - | TRBV28 | TGTGCCAGCAGTTCAAATCCGGGACAGGACTCCTACGAGCAGTACTTC | CASSSNPGQDSYEQYF
- | TRBJ1-1 | - | TRBV28 | TGTGCCAGCAGTTTAGAGGTTGGGACCACGGCTTTCTTT | CASSLEVGTTAFF
TRBD1 | TRBJ2-7 | - | TRBV5-1 | TGCGCCAGCAGCTTGGGACAGGGGTCCTACGAGCAGTACTTC | CASSLGQGSYEQYF
TRBD1 | TRBJ1-4 | - | TRBV14 | TGTGCCAGCAGCGAACTACAGGGGGCAGGGGAAAAACTGTTTTTT | CASSELQGAGEKLFF
- | TRBJ2-7 | - | TRBV9 | TGTGCCAGCAGCGTACTGCCCGTTATGAACGAGCAGTACTTC | CASSVLPVMNEQYF
- | TRBJ1-6 | once | TRBV5-1 | TGCGCCAGCAGCTCCGGGACGGGTAATTCACCCCTCCACTTT | CASSSGTGNSPLHF
- | TRBJ1-6 | - | TRBV27 | TGTGCCAGCAGTCCGGGACAAGTAGGTTCACCCCTCCACTTT | CASSPGQVGSPLHF
- | TRBJ1-5 | - | TRBV28 | TGTGCCAGCAGTTTAAGGTCACGTAATCAGCCCCAGCATTTT | CASSLRSRNQPQHF
TRBD1 | TRBJ1-2 | - | TRBV11-2 | TGTGCCAGCAGTTATCGAACAGGGGGCTATGGCTACACCTTC | CASSYRTGGYGYTF
- | TRBJ1-3 | - | TRBV6-6 | TGTGCCAGCAGTTACCCCGGCCGCGGGGGAAACACCATATATTTT | CASSYPGRGGNTIYF
- | TRBJ2-2 | few | TRBV10-3 | TGTGCCACCAGGGATCAGAACACCGGGGAGCTGTTTTTT | CATRDQNTGELFF
- | TRBJ2-3 | once | TRBV11-1 | TGTGCCAGCAGCCAAGATACAGGGCTTAGCACAGATACGCAGTATTTT | CASSQDTGLSTDTQYF
TRBD2 | TRBJ2-1 | - | TRBV5-1 | TGCGCCAGCTCCTTAGGCGGGAGTCCCTACAATGAGCAGTTCTTC | CASSLGGSPYNEQFF
TRBD1 | TRBJ1-2 | few | TRBV18 | TGTGCCACCCTAACAGGGGACTATGGCTACACCTTC | CATLTGDYGYTF
- | TRBJ2-2 | - | TRBV19 | TGTGCCAGTAGTCCCCCCCGGAGGGGCAGAAACACCGGGGAGCTGTTTTTT | CASSPPRRGRNTGELFF
- | TRBJ1-1 | - | TRBV7-2 | TGTGCCAGCAGCTTAATGGGTTCTGAAGCTTTCTTT | CASSLMGSEAFF
- | TRBJ2-1 | - | TRBV19 | TGTGCCAGTAGTGTGACTAGTAATGACAATGAGCAGTTCTTC | CASSVTSNDNEQFF
- | TRBJ1-5 | - | TRBV2 | TGTGCCAGCAGTGAACAAAATCAGCCCCAGCATTTT | CASSEQNQPQHF
- | TRBJ1-1 | - | TRBV19 | TGTGCCAGTAGTATCCCTAGGTTTAACACTGAAGCTTTCTTT | CASSIPRFNTEAFF
TRBD2 | TRBJ2-2 | - | TRBV4-1 | TGCGCCAGCAGCCAAGATGGGACTAGCGGGGGCGGCGGGGAGCTGTTTTTT | CASSQDGTSGGGGELFF
- | TRBJ1-1 | once | TRBV30 | TGTGCCTGGATGGGCCGGCTGAACACTGAAGCTTTCTTT | CAWMGRLNTEAFF
TRBD1 | TRBJ1-1 | - | TRBV5-1 | TGCGCCAGCAGCATCGACAGGGGGGCCGGCAGTGAAGCTTTCTTT | CASSIDRGAGSEAFF
- | TRBJ1-5 | - | TRBV5-4 | TGTGCCAGCAGCTCGCAGGGAAGCAATCAGCCCCAGCATTTT | CASSSQGSNQPQHF
- | TRBJ1-3 | - | TRBV7-6 | TGTGCCAGCAGCACCGCCGGGACCTTCTCTGGAAACACCATATATTTT | CASSTAGTFSGNTIYF
TRBD1 | TRBJ1-2 | - | TRBV19 | TGTGCCAGTAGTGGCCGGGACAGACCTAACTATGGCTACACCTTC | CASSGRDRPNYGYTF
- | TRBJ1-2 | - | TRBV5-4 | TGTGCCAGCAGGGACCCAACCAGCTATGGCTACACCTTC | CASRDPTSYGYTF
TRBD1 | TRBJ2-3 | - | TRBV4-1 | TGCGCCAGCAGCCAAGAAAGGGACAGGGACACAGATACGCAGTATTTT | CASSQERDRDTDTQYF